Each of the 26 T cell receptor beta chains below was sequenced from the same sample in a study of CD8+ T cells in alopecia areata. In each case, RNA was isolated and then reverse transcribed into cDNA as the sequencing template. Some clones are missing from TCRdb's copy, which holds only in-frame ones; the method was immunoSEQ multiplex PCR. This table holds 170,000 or so clones, about 60% found once. The treatment is: oral pan-JAK inhibitor, 5-10 mg twice daily. The sample in question was CD8+ T cells sorted from blood, obtained at week 24, from a patient treated with tofacitinib. All receptors come from a human donor with alopecia areata.

The chain combines TRBV13 with TRBJ2-4; TRBD2 agrees at 7 bases. Germline lookup yields CDR1 PRHDT and CDR2 FYEKMQ (reference sequence). Trimming cost V 5 bases and J 6 bases; bases outside gene matches: 7. This CDR3 is 14 amino acids long. The chain's CDR3 is CASSPGLGINIQYF. The CDR3, as DNA: TGTGCCAGCAGCCCCGGACTAGGAATAAACATTCAGTACTTC.

The CDR3, as DNA: TGTGCCAGCAGCTCCTCCCGGAGCGGGGGGACCTACGAGCAGTACTTC. Its protein is CASSSSRSGGTYEQYF. J is TRBJ2-7 and V is TRBV7-9, with 9 bases aligning to TRBD2. The CDR3 totals 16 residues. The V segment lost 4 bases and the J segment 2 bases; nucleotides outside the gene matches: 9. Germline values: CDR1 SEHNR, CDR2 FQNEAQ (reference sequence).

The chain employs TRBV29-1 and TRBJ1-2, with D maybe TRBD1 (5 bases). This CDR3 has 17 residues. Trimming cost V 6 bases and J 0 bases, with 23 bases left between them. The germline V gene has CDR1 SQVTM and CDR2 ANQGSEA. The CDR3 bases are TGCAGCGTCCCGGGCGCCAATGCCGGGGCCACTAACTATGGCTACACCTTC. This translates into CSVPGANAGATNYGYTF.

The chain is built from TRBV6-5 and TRBJ2-1; TRBD2 is a possible D gene (5 bases). V was clipped by 6 bases and J by 8 bases, with 11 bases between them. The CDR3 is 12 residues long. Per the germline V gene, CDR1 is MNHEY and CDR2 is SVGAGI. CDR3 DNA sequence: TGTGCCAGCAGCCGTTCGAGGGATGAGCAGTTCTTC. Translated: CASSRSRDEQFF.

V and J are TRBV2 and TRBJ2-7, with D perhaps matching TRBD2 (6 bases). The ends were cut back, 11 bases at V and 0 bases at J, with 14 bases in the middle. From germline, CDR1 is SNHLY and CDR2 FYNNEI. The CDR3 is made up of 13 amino acids. Written as DNA, the CDR3 is TGTGCCGGAAAGGACGGGAGCTCCTACGAGCAGTACTTC. Translation: CAGKDGSSYEQYF.

This clone was recorded once. The rearrangement links TRBV27 to TRBJ2-7; D ambiguous. V lost 2 bases to trimming and J lost 3 bases, with 14 bases between them. CDR1 is MNHEY and CDR2 is SMNVEV in the germline V gene (reference sequence). The CDR3 covers 15 residues. DNA of the CDR3: TGTGCCAGCAGTTTAGGTAGTGTCAATAGCTACGAGCAGTACTTC. As protein: CASSLGSVNSYEQYF.

A few counts support this clone. This chain uses TRBV29-1 with TRBJ2-1; TRBD1 aligns across 8 bases. The CDR3 sequence is 15 residues long. Germline CDR1 and CDR2: SQVTM and ANQGSEA. V trimming: 2 bases; J trimming: 5 bases; junction bases outside the gene matches: 8. Written as DNA, the CDR3 is TGCAGCGTTGAACACTGGGACAGGTTCGACAATGAGCAGTTCTTC. It codes for CSVEHWDRFDNEQFF.

Note on this clone: Different DNA sequences within this sample yield the same CDR3. The chain combines TRBV7-9 with TRBJ1-1; D ambiguous. V was clipped by 5 bases and J by 0 bases, with 4 bases between them. The CDR3 totals 12 residues. Germline CDR1 SEHNR, CDR2 FQNEAQ (reference sequence). CDR3 sequence reads: CASSPMNTEAFF. In DNA, the CDR3 is TGTGCCAGCAGCCCTATGAACACTGAAGCTTTCTTT.

The chain uses TRBV29-1 and TRBJ2-7, with TRBD1 identical over 7 bases. Germline loops: CDR1 SQVTM, CDR2 ANQGSEA. This CDR3 is 14 amino acids long. Losses at the gene ends were 3 bases for V and 2 bases for J; bases not matched to a gene: 7. CDR3 sequence (DNA): TGCAGCGTTGATCTCGGACAGGTGACCTACGAGCAGTACTTC. Translation gives CSVDLGQVTYEQYF.

This clone appeared a few times. The rearrangement uses TRBV6-1 and TRBJ2-5; 12 positions agree with TRBD1. CDR1 and CDR2 from the germline V gene are MNHNS and SASEGT. Losses at the gene ends were 3 bases for V and 7 bases for J; bases not matched to a gene: 6. This CDR3 comprises 15 residues. The CDR3 here is CASSDRDRGRGTQYF. The CDR3 DNA is TGTGCCAGCAGTGACCGGGACAGGGGGCGAGGGACCCAGTACTTC.

This sequence joins TRBV20-1 and TRBJ2-7; D gene uncertain. The CDR3 length is 11 residues. Germline loops: CDR1 DFQATT, CDR2 SNEGSKA (reference sequence). Trimming took 3 bases from V and 6 from J, leaving 9 bases between them. CDR3 loop: CSASWSGEQYF. The CDR3 DNA is TGCAGTGCTAGTTGGTCCGGCGAGCAGTACTTC.

The gene calls are TRBV7-9 and TRBJ1-1; the D is unclear. The CDR3 has 12 amino acids. With 5 bases removed from V and 6 bases from J, the gap between germline ends came to 10 bases. The germline gives CDR1 SEHNR, CDR2 FQNEAQ (reference sequence). The CDR3 DNA follows: TGTGCCAGCAGCCCGGATCCGGCTGAAGCTTTCTTT. Protein product: CASSPDPAEAFF.

This clone was found a few times. The gene calls are TRBV7-8 and TRBJ2-7; D gene ambiguous. There are 12 residues in the CDR3. V was clipped by 5 bases and J by 6 bases, with 11 bases between them. The germline V gene encodes CDR1 SGHVS and CDR2 FQNEAQ. The CDR3 spells CASSLTGPEQYF. The CDR3 DNA is TGTGCCAGCAGCCTTACGGGCCCCGAGCAGTACTTC.

The genes are TRBV20-1 and TRBJ2-2; D is unresolved. The CDR3 totals 11 residues. Per germline, CDR1 DFQATT and CDR2 SNEGSKA (reference sequence). V was pared by 6 bases and J by 7 bases, with 9 bases between. The CDR3 reads CSAYLLGELFF. For the CDR3, the DNA is TGCAGTGCCTATCTTCTCGGGGAGCTGTTTTTT.

About this clone: The identical CDR3 is also encoded by other nucleotide sequences in the sample. This chain uses TRBV5-1 with TRBJ1-2; unclear D gene. The V and J ends lost 0 bases and 3 bases respectively, with 3 bases between them. The CDR3 totals 12 residues. Germline CDR1 and CDR2: SGHRS and YFSETQ. CDR3 protein: CASSLGDYGYTF. CDR3 nucleotides: TGCGCCAGCAGCTTGGGAGACTATGGCTACACCTTC.

The chain is built from TRBV27 and TRBJ2-1; 11 positions match TRBD1. Trimming at V came to 5 bases and at J to 7 bases, leaving 7 bases not matched to a gene. Per the germline V gene, CDR1 is MNHEY and CDR2 is SMNVEV (reference sequence). The CDR3 is 15 amino acids. The CDR3 sequence is CASSTGTGGSNEQFF. The CDR3 DNA reads as TGTGCCAGCAGTACCGGGACAGGGGGTTCGAATGAGCAGTTCTTC.

Concerning this clone: Other DNA sequences in this specimen translate into the identical CDR3. The chain carries TRBV27 and TRBJ2-5, with 7 nucleotides matching TRBD2. This CDR3 region has 13 residues. V shed 1 base and J 4 bases; nucleotides not matched to a gene: 0. In germline, CDR1 is MNHEY, CDR2 SMNVEV (reference sequence). CDR3 in amino acids: CASSLWGGETQYF. CDR3 DNA sequence: TGTGCCAGCAGTTTATGGGGGGGAGAGACCCAGTACTTC.

Only a few counts were recorded for this clone. V and J are TRBV13 and TRBJ2-5; unclear D gene. V was trimmed by 2 bases and J by 2 bases, leaving 6 bases between them. Germline values: CDR1 PRHDT, CDR2 FYEKMQ (reference sequence). The CDR3 has 13 residues. As DNA, the CDR3 is TGTGCCAGCAGCTTAAGACGGCAAGAGACCCAGTACTTC. It specifies CASSLRRQETQYF.

This rearrangement joins TRBV19 to TRBJ1-2, with TRBD1 matching over 8 bases. The CDR3 is made up of 14 amino acids. Trimming took 6 bases from V and 5 from J; bases not matched to a gene: 8. Germline V CDR1 and CDR2: LNHDA, SQIVND (reference sequence). CDR3 residues: CASRNRQGTYGYTF. CDR3 coding DNA: TGTGCCAGTAGGAATCGACAGGGGACGTATGGCTACACCTTC.

The genes are TRBV28 and TRBJ2-2; possible D gene TRBD2, 5 bases. CDR3 length equals 13 residues. V lost 1 base to trimming and J lost 6 bases, with 6 bases between them. CDR1 is MDHEN and CDR2 is SYDVKM in the germline V gene. The CDR3 loop reads CASSLSGSGELFF. The CDR3 region has the DNA TGTGCCAGCAGTTTATCGGGATCCGGGGAGCTGTTTTTT.

The V call is TRBV5-6, the J call TRBJ1-1; D is possibly TRBD1 (6 bases). This CDR3 is built from 15 residues. CDR1 and CDR2 from the germline V gene are SGHDT and YYEEEE. Between the trimmed V and J ends, which lost 0 bases and 10 bases, there was a span of 19 bases. The CDR3, as DNA: TGTGCCAGCAGCTTGGAGCGACAGGTGCTCTTTGGAGCTTTCTTT. Encoded protein: CASSLERQVLFGAFF. Supplemented by reference TRBV5-6 and TRBJ1-1, the full variable domain reads DAGVTQSPTHLIKTRGQQVTLRCSPKSGHDTVSWYQQALGQGPQFIFQYYEEEERQRGNFPDRFSGHQFPNYSSELNVNALLLGDSALYLCASSLERQVLFGAFFGQGTRLTVV.

This clone occurred a few times. This chain links TRBV25-1 with TRBJ2-7, with TRBD2 matching over 8 bases. This CDR3 contains 16 residues. From germline, CDR1 is MGHDK and CDR2 SYGVNS. With 3 bases clipped from V and 4 bases from J, the junction kept 11 bases outside the gene matches. Here the CDR3 reads CASSDGRAGSGYEQYF. The CDR3 DNA reads as TGTGCCAGCAGTGACGGGAGGGCAGGAAGCGGGTACGAGCAGTACTTC.

The chain couples TRBV10-3 to TRBJ2-1, with no clear D. This CDR3 contains 14 residues. Germline CDR1 is ENHRY and CDR2 is SYGVKD. V was pared by 4 bases and J by 4 bases, with 11 bases between. DNA of the CDR3: TGTGCCATCAGTGTTGTCAGTAAATACAATGAGCAGTTCTTC. Residues: CAISVVSKYNEQFF.

The gene calls are TRBV27 and TRBJ1-2; D uncertain. CDR3 length: 12 residues. The germline gives CDR1 MNHEY, CDR2 SMNVEV (reference sequence). Between the trimmed V and J ends, which lost 9 bases and 7 bases, there was a span of 15 bases. CDR3 in DNA: TGTGCCAGTGGTCTGGGAGGACTTGGCTACACCTTC. This translates into CASGLGGLGYTF.

This clone was found a few times. The chain is built from TRBV15 and TRBJ1-1, with unresolved D. Per germline, CDR1 LNHNV and CDR2 YYDKDF (reference sequence). CDR3 length equals 14 residues. V was shortened by 0 bases and J by 1 base, with 6 bases between the two germline ends. The CDR3 DNA is TGTGCCACCAGCAGAGAGACGGGGAACACTGAAGCTTTCTTT. This codes for CATSRETGNTEAFF.

The count of this clone is one. V is TRBV4-1 and J is TRBJ1-5; 7 bases are shared with TRBD1. The V gene end was trimmed by 3 bases and the J gene end by 2 bases; junction bases not matched to a gene: 7. Germline CDR1 is MGHRA and CDR2 is YSYEKL. The CDR3 contains 16 residues. CDR3 amino acids: CASSQLQGFGNQPQHF. CDR3 nucleotide sequence: TGCGCCAGCAGCCAGTTACAGGGGTTTGGCAATCAGCCCCAGCATTTT.